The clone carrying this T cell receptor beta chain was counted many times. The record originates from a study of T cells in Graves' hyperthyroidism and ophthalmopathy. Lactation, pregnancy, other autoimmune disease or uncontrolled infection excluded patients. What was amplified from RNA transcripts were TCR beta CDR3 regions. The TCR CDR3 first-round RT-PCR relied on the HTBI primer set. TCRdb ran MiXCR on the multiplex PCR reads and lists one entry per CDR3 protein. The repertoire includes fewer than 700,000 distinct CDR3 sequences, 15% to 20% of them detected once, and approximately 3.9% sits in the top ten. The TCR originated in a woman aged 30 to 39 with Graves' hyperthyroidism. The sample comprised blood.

CDR3 sequence reads: CASSVNTGTSGNTDTQYF. In DNA form, the CDR3 reads TGTGCCAGCAGTGTAAATACTGGGACTAGCGGAAACACAGATACGCAGTATTTT. The V and J genes are TRBV2 and TRBJ2-3; 11 positions agree with TRBD2. Germline V lookup: CDR1 SNHLY, CDR2 FYNNEI. The junction had 11 bases not matched to a gene; V was cut back by 4 bases and J by 2 bases. This CDR3 is built from 18 residues.